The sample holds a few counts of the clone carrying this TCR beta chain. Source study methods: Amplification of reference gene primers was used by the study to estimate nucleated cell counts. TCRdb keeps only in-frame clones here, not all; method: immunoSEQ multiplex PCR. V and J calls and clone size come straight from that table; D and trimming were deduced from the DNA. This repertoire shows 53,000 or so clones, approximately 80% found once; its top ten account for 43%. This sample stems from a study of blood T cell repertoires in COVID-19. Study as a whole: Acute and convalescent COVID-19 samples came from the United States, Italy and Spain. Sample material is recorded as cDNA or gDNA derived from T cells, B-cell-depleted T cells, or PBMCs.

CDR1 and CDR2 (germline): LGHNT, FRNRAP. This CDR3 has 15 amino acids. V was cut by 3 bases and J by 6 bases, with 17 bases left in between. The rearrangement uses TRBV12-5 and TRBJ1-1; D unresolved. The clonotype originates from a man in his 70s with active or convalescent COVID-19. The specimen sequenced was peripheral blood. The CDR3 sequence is CASGFSRRPTPEAFF. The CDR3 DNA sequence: TGTGCTAGTGGTTTTTCTCGGCGGCCGACCCCTGAAGCTTTCTTT.